The 29 T cell receptor beta chains below all came from one sample that was sequenced in a study of shared clonotypes between healthy human individuals. Produced via immunoSEQ multiplex PCR; TCRdb's table is partial and in-frame only. The sample carries some 2 million clones, roughly 95% recorded once. Sequencing was carried out using naive CD4+ T cells sorted from blood. The subset denotes: CD45RA+ positively selected. These TCRs come from a man aged 18 to 35 in good health.

V is TRBV10-3 and J is TRBJ1-2; possible D gene TRBD1, 5 bases. Germline lookup yields CDR1 ENHRY and CDR2 SYGVKD. Trimming stripped 8 bases from V and 0 bases from J, with 16 bases between. CDR3 size: 15 residues. In nucleotides, the CDR3 is TGTGCCATCGGACCTGGGGCGGAATCTAACTATGGCTACACCTTC. Its protein product is CAIGPGAESNYGYTF.

This chain joins TRBV18 and TRBJ1-1, with D possibly matching TRBD1 (5 bases). CDR1 and CDR2 from the germline V gene are KGHSH and LQKENI. Trimming stripped 3 bases from V and 2 bases from J, with 13 bases between. This CDR3 contains 15 residues. The CDR3 DNA reads as TGTGCCAGCTCACCCTCCGGGACCCCCAACACTGAAGCTTTCTTT. This sequence encodes CASSPSGTPNTEAFF.

The J gene is TRBJ2-3, the V gene TRBV6-5; D is undetermined. The CDR3 sequence is 13 residues long. Deletions cut 5 bases from V and 2 bases from J, with 8 bases between. CDR1 is MNHEY and CDR2 is SVGAGI in the germline V gene. The CDR3 DNA reads as TGTGCCAGCAGTCGCTCGATCACAGATACGCAGTATTTT. Its translation is CASSRSITDTQYF.

The rearrangement joins TRBV5-1 to TRBJ1-1; D remains unclear. CDR1 is SGHRS and CDR2 is YFSETQ in the germline V gene. Trimming left V 0 bases short and J 0 bases short, with 9 bases between. There are 15 residues in the CDR3. In DNA, the CDR3 is TGCGCCAGCAGCTTGGGTCCGTCCGTGAACACTGAAGCTTTCTTT. This sequence encodes CASSLGPSVNTEAFF.

The CDR3 protein is CASRPQAGALGNIQYF. CDR3 sequence (DNA): TGTGCCAGCAGACCTCAAGCGGGGGCGCTTGGAAACATTCAGTACTTC. The V call is TRBV28, the J call TRBJ2-4, with 8 bases that match TRBD2. Germline V gene data show CDR1 as MDHEN and CDR2 as SYDVKM. The junction had 13 bases not matched to a gene; V was cut back by 6 bases and J by 6 bases. CDR3 size: 16 residues.

With respect to this clone: The sample contains more than one DNA sequence encoding this CDR3. This sequence joins TRBV10-2 and TRBJ1-5, with D uncertain. V was shortened by 5 bases and J by 4 bases, with 9 bases between the two germline ends. The germline V gene encodes CDR1 WSHSY and CDR2 SAAADI. This CDR3 contains 13 residues. CDR3 nucleotides: TGCGCCAGCAGTTTTTCCGGGAATCAGCCCCAGCATTTT. Translation gives CASSFSGNQPQHF.

The genes are TRBV5-6 and TRBJ2-5, with 12 nucleotides matching TRBD1. The germline V gene encodes CDR1 SGHDT and CDR2 YYEEEE. The CDR3 runs to 15 residues. Germline trimming cut 4 bases from V and 4 bases from J; bases unmatched to any gene: 5. The CDR3 nucleotides are TGTGCCAGCAGCAGGGACAGGGGGCGCGGAGAGACCCAGTACTTC. Its protein is CASSRDRGRGETQYF.

The genes are TRBV2 and TRBJ2-5, with 11 bases that match TRBD2. CDR3 size: 16 residues. The germline V gene has CDR1 SNHLY and CDR2 FYNNEI. The junction had 6 bases not matched to a gene; V was cut back by 1 base and J by 5 bases. The CDR3 spells CASSEVTSGSWETQYF. CDR3 DNA sequence: TGTGCCAGCAGTGAAGTTACTAGCGGGAGTTGGGAGACCCAGTACTTC. Based on the CDR3 plus reference TRBV2 and TRBJ2-5, the full variable domain is EPEVTQTPSHQVTQMGQEVILRCVPISNHLYFYWYRQILGQKVEFLVSFYNNEISEKSEIFDDQFSVERPDGSNFTLKIRSTKLEDSAMYFCASSEVTSGSWETQYFGPGTRLLVL.

On this clone: Within the sample, other DNA sequences also encode this same CDR3. The CDR3 DNA sequence: TGTGCCAGCCGGAGGACAGGGGGCTCCTACGAGCAGTACTTC. Encoded protein: CASRRTGGSYEQYF. This sequence joins TRBV28 and TRBJ2-7, with 10 bases aligning to TRBD1. V dropped 8 bases and J dropped 0; count of bases not matched to a gene: 4. The CDR3 totals 14 residues. Germline loops: CDR1 MDHEN, CDR2 SYDVKM.

The chain employs TRBV6-5 and TRBJ1-1; D is uncertain. The germline V and J ends were trimmed by 8 bases and 0 bases, with 13 bases remaining between them. The germline gives CDR1 MNHEY, CDR2 SVGAGI. This CDR3 spans 14 amino acids. The CDR3 loop reads CASRSTGVNTEAFF. The CDR3 coding sequence is TGTGCCAGCCGCTCCACCGGGGTGAACACTGAAGCTTTCTTT.

The V and J genes are TRBV5-1 and TRBJ2-3; D assignment may be TRBD1 or TRBD2 (5 bases each). Looked up from germline, CDR1 is SGHRS and CDR2 is YFSETQ. The CDR3 contains 15 residues. V was trimmed by 0 bases and J by 6 bases, leaving 14 bases between them. The CDR3 sequence is CASSLAGWDGDTQYF. In DNA form, the CDR3 reads TGCGCCAGCAGCTTGGCAGGGTGGGACGGGGATACGCAGTATTTT.

This chain uses TRBV10-1 with TRBJ1-6; D unclear. Deletions cut 2 bases from V and 7 bases from J, with 15 bases between. The germline gives CDR1 WNHNN, CDR2 SYGVQD (reference sequence). The CDR3 length is 16 residues. The CDR3 sequence: CASSEKTPGGNSPLHF. The CDR3 DNA is TGCGCCAGCAGTGAGAAGACTCCCGGAGGGAATTCACCCCTCCACTTT.

V gene TRBV27 combines with J gene TRBJ2-3, with D possibly matching TRBD1 (6 bases). This CDR3 has 13 amino acids. V shed 7 bases and J shed 4 bases, with 12 bases lying between them. Germline lookup yields CDR1 MNHEY and CDR2 SMNVEV (reference sequence). The CDR3 DNA reads TGTGCCAGCAAAAACAGGGTTGCAGATACGCAGTATTTT. It encodes CASKNRVADTQYF.

This clone was seen a single time. The rearrangement links TRBV9 to TRBJ2-7, with TRBD2 as a possible D gene (6 bases). Germline-derived CDR1 and CDR2 are SGDLS and YYNGEE. This CDR3 is 17 amino acids long. V dropped 0 bases and J dropped 5 bases, with 21 bases sitting between them. The CDR3 is CASSVEPTSSGIHEQYF. The CDR3 region has the DNA TGTGCCAGCAGCGTAGAACCTACTAGCAGTGGGATCCACGAGCAGTACTTC. The full variable domain, rest sourced from reference TRBV9 and TRBJ2-7, is DSGVTQTPKHLITATGQRVTLRCSPRSGDLSVYWYQQSLDQGLQFLIQYYNGEERAKGNILERFSAQQFPDLHSELNLSSLELGDSALYFCASSVEPTSSGIHEQYFGPGTRLTVT.

V and J are TRBV7-9 and TRBJ2-7; D unresolved. The CDR3 contains 12 residues. Trimming left V 8 bases short and J 4 bases short, with 12 bases between. Germline V gene data show CDR1 as SEHNR and CDR2 as FQNEAQ (reference sequence). CDR3: CASDPIGYEQYF. DNA for the CDR3: TGTGCCAGCGACCCCATCGGTTACGAGCAGTACTTC.

This clone is a singleton in its sample. The chain carries TRBV28 and TRBJ1-6; no clear D. CDR3 size: 14 residues. Germline CDR1 reads MDHEN; CDR2 reads SYDVKM. Trimming removed 5 bases at V and 10 bases at J, with 15 bases between. This CDR3 reads CASSDPGNKSPLHF. The CDR3 nucleotides read TGTGCCAGCAGTGACCCCGGAAACAAGTCACCCCTCCACTTT.

This chain links TRBV7-9 with TRBJ1-4; D is ambiguous. Germline V CDR1 and CDR2: SEHNR, FQNEAQ (reference sequence). V lost 5 bases and J 0 bases, leaving 10 bases between the germline ends. The CDR3 extends over 15 amino acids. This chain's CDR3 is CASSTAQTTNEKLFF. CDR3 nucleotide sequence: TGTGCCAGCAGCACGGCGCAGACAACTAATGAAAAACTGTTTTTT.

This chain uses TRBV20-1 with TRBJ1-4; D call uncertain. Germline V gives CDR1 DFQATT, CDR2 SNEGSKA (reference sequence). Trimming pared 2 bases from V and 7 bases from J, leaving 5 bases between. This CDR3 spans 11 amino acids. The CDR3: CSARFAEKLFF. The DNA for the CDR3 is TGCAGTGCTAGATTTGCTGAAAAACTGTTTTTT.

The chain links TRBV2 to TRBJ2-7, with TRBD2 matching 9 bases. Germline values: CDR1 SNHLY, CDR2 FYNNEI. The CDR3 length is 13 residues. V was pared by 7 bases and J by 3 bases, with 4 bases of the junction left unmatched. The CDR3 DNA reads as TGTGCCAGCATGGGACTAGCCGGCTACGAGCAGTACTTC. Amino acid sequence: CASMGLAGYEQYF.

This chain uses TRBV29-1 with TRBJ2-2, with a tentative D call TRBD1 (6 bases). The CDR3 contains 14 residues. Trimming took off 7 bases at V and 1 base at J, with 13 bases between the two ends. The germline gives CDR1 SQVTM, CDR2 ANQGSEA. The CDR3 reads CSATGHLNTGELFF. In DNA, the CDR3 is TGCAGCGCTACGGGACACTTGAACACCGGGGAGCTGTTTTTT.

Comment on this clone: Distinct nucleotide sequences in the sample also encode this CDR3. This sequence joins TRBV5-1 and TRBJ1-6; TRBD1 aligns across 7 bases. The CDR3 is 15 amino acids. V dropped 0 bases and J dropped 5; count of bases not matched to a gene: 2. Germline CDR1 reads SGHRS; CDR2 reads YFSETQ. The DNA for the CDR3 is TGCGCCAGCAGCTTGGGCGGGACAGATAATTCACCCCTCCACTTT. Its protein product is CASSLGGTDNSPLHF.

This sequence joins TRBV2 and TRBJ1-2; possibly TRBD1 for D (5 bases). From germline, CDR1 is SNHLY and CDR2 FYNNEI. This CDR3 comprises 15 residues. Trimming cost V 0 bases and J 5 bases, with 13 bases left between them. The CDR3 nucleotides read TGTGCCAGCAGTGAAGCGGTCGCAGGGAAATATGGCTACACCTTC. It yields the protein CASSEAVAGKYGYTF.

This clone has only a few counts. This CDR3 is also generated by other DNA sequences in the sample. The genes are TRBV30 and TRBJ1-6; D uncertain. The ends were cut back, 0 bases at V and 9 bases at J, with 3 bases in the middle. The CDR3 length is 11 residues. The V gene's germline CDR1 is GTSNPN and CDR2 SVGIG (reference sequence). The CDR3 nucleotides read TGTGCCTGGAGTGTGGGTTCACCCCTCCACTTT. Its translation: CAWSVGSPLHF.

The chain joins TRBV10-3 to TRBJ1-1; the D gene is possibly TRBD1 (6 bases). Germline CDR1 and CDR2: ENHRY and SYGVKD. V was cut by 5 bases and J by 5 bases, with 18 bases left in between. CDR3 size: 15 residues. CDR3 nucleotide sequence: TGTGCCATCAGTCCCTCACAGCCTCAGGGGACTGAAGCTTTCTTT. Translated: CAISPSQPQGTEAFF.

As for this clone: Since a much larger clone is just one base distant, this may be a read error. Different DNA sequences within this sample yield the same CDR3. The gene calls are TRBV5-6 and TRBJ1-2; D might be TRBD1 (6 bases). The CDR3 covers 12 residues. CDR1 is SGHDT, CDR2 YYEEEE, per germline. The V and J ends lost 4 bases and 4 bases respectively, with 8 bases between them. The CDR3 nucleotides read TGTGCCAGCAGCCTGGACAGCTATGGCTACACCTTC. The encoded protein is CASSLDSYGYTF.

The rearrangement uses TRBV5-5 and TRBJ1-6; D unclear. V lost 3 bases and J 11 bases, leaving 12 bases between the germline ends. The CDR3 is 13 residues long. Germline CDR1 reads SGHKS; CDR2 reads YYEKEE (reference sequence). The CDR3 nucleotides are TGTGCCAGCAGCTCGCACCGGGAGACACCCCTCCACTTT. Translated: CASSSHRETPLHF.

Details on this clone: Other DNA variants within this sample encode the same CDR3. V usage is TRBV2 and J usage is TRBJ1-1; D remains unclear. The CDR3 contains 11 residues. Between the trimmed V and J ends, which lost 6 bases and 5 bases, there was a span of 7 bases. Germline values: CDR1 SNHLY, CDR2 FYNNEI. The CDR3 DNA is TGTGCCAGCAGGGCATATACTGAAGCTTTCTTT. Protein product: CASRAYTEAFF. Complete variable domain (other parts from reference TRBV2 and TRBJ1-1): EPEVTQTPSHQVTQMGQEVILRCVPISNHLYFYWYRQILGQKVEFLVSFYNNEISEKSEIFDDQFSVERPDGSNFTLKIRSTKLEDSAMYFCASRAYTEAFFGQGTRLTVV.

The chain joins TRBV19 to TRBJ2-7; 9 nucleotides agree with TRBD2. Unmatched junction bases numbered 7, after V lost 0 bases and J lost 4 bases. The CDR3 runs to 16 residues. Germline V gene sequence: CDR1 LNHDA, CDR2 SQIVND (reference sequence). In nucleotides, the CDR3 is TGTGCCAGTAGTATAGAGGCGGTGGCGGGAGGGTACGAGCAGTACTTC. It specifies CASSIEAVAGGYEQYF.

V gene TRBV6-1 combines with J gene TRBJ1-5; D gene unclear. Between the trimmed V and J ends, which lost 1 base and 2 bases, there was a span of 6 bases. Germline V gives CDR1 MNHNS, CDR2 SASEGT. This CDR3 has 14 amino acids. The CDR3 here is CASSEGPGNQPQHF. The CDR3 region has the DNA TGTGCCAGCAGTGAAGGACCTGGCAATCAGCCCCAGCATTTT.